The clone carrying this T cell receptor (beta chain) was recorded only once. In the original processing: Nucleated cell number was recorded as an estimate derived from reference gene primer amplification. The method was immunoSEQ multiplex PCR; TCRdb's version includes in-frame clones alone and lacks a portion of them. V, J and clone size are those of that table, while D and trimming were read from the DNA. The sample carries about 50,000 clones, under 95% recorded once. The sample originates from a study of blood T cell repertoires in COVID-19. Study summary: Spain, Italy and the United States supplied samples that represented acute and convalescent COVID-19. T cells, B-cell-depleted T cells, or PBMCs supplied cDNA or gDNA.

Looked up from germline, CDR1 is SGHRS and CDR2 is YFSETQ. Trimming cost V 4 bases and J 1 base; bases outside gene matches: 1. The CDR3 is 14 amino acids. The receptor comes from a human donor in a cohort sampled during active COVID-19. The rearrangement joins TRBV5-1 to TRBJ2-1; 8 bases line up with TRBD2. Material for sequencing was peripheral blood. The CDR3, as DNA: TGCGCCAGCAGCCGGGAGGGATCCTACAATGAGCAGTTCTTC. Translating it yields CASSREGSYNEQFF.